One T cell receptor (beta chain) is described in this entry. Its antigen is unknown. The record originates from a study of T-cell reconstitution after alpha-beta-depleted transplantation in children. The study's findings and limits: At one year after transplant, newly produced T cells mostly accounted for T-cell counts and diversity. The study reportedly traced alpha-beta T cells about two months after transplant to several hundred expanded graft clones. Diversity of TCRbeta at day 60 was high in some patients, arising from surviving recipient T cells and thymic progenitors.

For TCRbeta, the library was prepared with unique molecular identifiers. Each CDR3 protein is one row after TCRdb ran MiXCR on the PCR reads. The sample records roughly 570,000 distinct CDR3 sequences, 25% to 30% being singletons. CDR1 is SGHRS and CDR2 is YFSETQ in the germline V gene. The V end lost 0 bases, the J end lost 1 base, and 10 bases lay between the germline ends. The CDR3 extends over 15 amino acids. The material sequenced was PBMCs, taken before TCRalphabeta/CD19-depleted stem cell transplant. The receptor comes from a boy younger than two with Wiskott-Aldrich syndrome, due to receive a stem cell transplant. The V call is TRBV5-1, the J call TRBJ2-5, with D perhaps assigned TRBD1 or TRBD2 (5 bases each). The CDR3 here is CASSLALGPQETQYF. The CDR3 region has the DNA TGCGCCAGCAGCTTGGCCCTGGGACCCCAAGAGACCCAGTACTTC.